This T cell receptor (beta chain) was captured by sequencing in a study of OX40 agonist ivuxolimab in advanced cancers. About the study: Patients took ivuxolimab, an agonistic anti-OX40 (CD134) antibody. Study-wide results and limits: Which antigen the expanded peripheral T cells recognized is unknown. Dose levels from 0.1 to 3.0 mg/kg saw CD4+ and CD8+ blood T cells expand clonally by week 6.

CDR3 length equals 11 residues. V was cut by 1 base and J by 8 bases, with 8 bases left in between. Germline V gene data show CDR1 as GTSNPN and CDR2 as SVGIG (reference sequence). Only a few counts were recorded for this clone. Its antigen is not known. Different DNA sequences within this sample yield the same CDR3. Repertoires were generated with immunoSEQ multiplex PCR, while TCRdb's copy carries only in-frame clones and drops some. The sample has 77,000 or so clones, about nine tenths seen once. This chain joins TRBV30 and TRBJ1-1; the D gene is possibly TRBD1 (5 bases). The clonotype originates from an adult with an advanced solid tumor such as melanoma, head and neck, liver or kidney cancer. Sample: CD4+ or CD8+ T cells sorted from blood, taken in a trial of the OX40 agonist ivuxolimab. This CDR3 reads CAWSGGGEAFF. The CDR3 DNA reads as TGTGCCTGGAGTGGTGGGGGGGAAGCTTTCTTT.